This is a list of T cell receptor beta chains from one sample in a study of blood T cell repertoires in COVID-19. The assay was immunoSEQ multiplex PCR, and TCRdb's table has in-frame clones only and misses some. Of fewer than 350,000 clones in the sample, roughly 86% were seen once. The sequencing sample was made of peripheral blood. Receptors originate from a woman aged 50 to 65 who had recovered from COVID-19. The CDR3 runs from the conserved cysteine through the conserved F or W.

>TRBV19|TRBJ2-5
CASTRTSGELGTQYF
>TRBV5-1|TRBJ1-1
CASSLGGTGYFF
>TRBV28|TRBJ2-5
CASRLAGVQETQYF
>TRBV20-1|TRBJ1-1
CSARPSREAFF
>TRBV7-2|TRBJ1-6
CASSLVSGLENSPLHF
>TRBV5-1|TRBJ2-2
CASSPSGTGELFF
>TRBV19|TRBJ1-5
CASSQETIAPQHF
>TRBV5-4|TRBJ1-5
CASSFGGTQPQHF
>TRBV4-3|TRBJ1-2
CASSQAQRAAGYTF
>TRBV20-1|TRBJ1-1
CSASRIGGINEAFF
>TRBV10-3|TRBJ2-2
CAISDQARTGGTGELFF
>TRBV5-8|TRBJ1-2
CASSRDFYGYTF
>TRBV9|TRBJ1-4
CASSERGIPNEKLFF
>TRBV5-5|TRBJ1-2
CASSLSGFNYGYTF
>TRBV10-3|TRBJ1-2
CAISVGDENGYTF
>TRBV11-3|TRBJ2-5
CASSANAGGKETQYF
>TRBV29-1|TRBJ1-3
CSVQQQGVPGNTIYF
>TRBV2|TRBJ1-5
CASGDRVIQPQHF
>TRBV5-4|TRBJ2-2
CASSPGGVAGELFF
>TRBV7-7|TRBJ2-3
CASSPLASNTDTQYF
>TRBV5-1|TRBJ1-5
CASSPWGGNQPQHF
>TRBV19|TRBJ2-5
CASSSQTGVGETQYF
>TRBV28|TRBJ2-1
CASSLQGLLSYNEQFF
>TRBV30|TRBJ2-5
CAWTQFQETQYF
>TRBV15|TRBJ1-1
CATSRDRQRTAEAFF
>TRBV7-9|TRBJ1-2
CASSPAGYGYTF
>TRBV7-9|TRBJ2-3
CASSPRTSPGSDTQYF
>TRBV12-3/TRBV12-4|TRBJ2-3
CASTTGGTQYF
>TRBV3-1/TRBV3-2|TRBJ1-5
CASSQDMSRQPQHF
>TRBV14|TRBJ2-1
CASSRLAGGGNEQFF
>TRBV7-2|TRBJ2-3
CASSFPSASSTDTQYF
>TRBV24-1|TRBJ2-2
CATSDTQGANTGELFF
>TRBV28|TRBJ1-2
CASSLEAGRGYTF
>TRBV28|TRBJ2-1
CASSLGRGNEQFF
>TRBV18|TRBJ1-1
CASSPKAGTGIGGTEAFF
>TRBV28|TRBJ1-2
CASSYGQGALLHGYTF
>TRBV5-1|TRBJ2-7
CASSLDQGWDEQYF
>TRBV30|TRBJ1-5
CAWSVRGSQPQHF
>TRBV6-1|TRBJ2-7
CASSGDWGEQYF
>TRBV7-9|TRBJ1-1
CASSQQGANTEAFF
>TRBV4-1|TRBJ1-3
CASSERGQGNTIYF
>TRBV7-2|TRBJ2-3
CASSSFSGPITDTQYF
>TRBV7-3|TRBJ2-2
CASSLRREGDTGELFF
>TRBV21-1|TRBJ2-3
CASSKILLWTGGDSTDTQYF
>TRBV24-1|TRBJ1-4
CATPRQEKLFF
>TRBV3-1/TRBV3-2|TRBJ1-6
CASSHQGTNSPLHF
>TRBV6-5|TRBJ1-1
CASSPTGRHTEAFF
>TRBV7-2|TRBJ1-3
CASSPGFNTIYF
>TRBV7-6|TRBJ2-3
CASSYRFRGIDTQYF
>TRBV18|TRBJ1-2
CASSPTGGAGNYGYTF
>TRBV28|TRBJ1-6
CASSSNLYNSPLHF
>TRBV4-1|TRBJ2-2
CASSQPTSGTNTGELFF
>TRBV28|TRBJ2-3
CASRQQGADTQYF
>TRBV4-3|TRBJ2-1
CASSRKEPGTGGPGEQFF
>TRBV18|TRBJ2-7
CASSPGSGPSYEQYF